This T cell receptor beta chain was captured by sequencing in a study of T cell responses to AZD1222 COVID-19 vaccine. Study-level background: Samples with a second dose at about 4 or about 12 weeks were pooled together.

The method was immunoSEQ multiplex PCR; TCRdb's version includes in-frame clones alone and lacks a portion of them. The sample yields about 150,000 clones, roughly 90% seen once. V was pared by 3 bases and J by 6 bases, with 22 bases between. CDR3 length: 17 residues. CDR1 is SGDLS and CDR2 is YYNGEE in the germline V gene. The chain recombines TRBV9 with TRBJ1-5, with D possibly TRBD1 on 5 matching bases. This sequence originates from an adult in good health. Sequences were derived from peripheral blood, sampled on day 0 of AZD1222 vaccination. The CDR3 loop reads CASSGGDGPLGSQPQHF. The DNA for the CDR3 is TGTGCCAGCAGCGGAGGGGACGGTCCCCTGGGAAGTCAGCCCCAGCATTTT.